The next 26 T cell receptor beta chains were all read from a single sample in a study of cytomegalovirus exposure and HLA in healthy donors (dated by TCRdb to about 2017). Libraries were constructed by the immunoSEQ multiplex PCR assay. A mixture of 60 forward primers for TCR Vbeta segments and 13 reverse primers for TCR Jbeta segments was used in the multiplex PCR. Held by TCRdb, this immuneACCESS table contains in-frame sequences only and omits some clones. Under half of the omission traces to an unresolved V gene where checked; the cause of the rest is unknown. This sample holds roughly 180,000 clones; approximately 80% were observed only once. 4.5% to 5.5% of the sample is taken by the ten largest. Sequencing was carried out using PBMCs. The receptors shown here come from a man in his late teens or twenties in good health and CMV-seronegative.

This clone showed up just once. V gene TRBV4-2 combines with J gene TRBJ2-7; 12 bases are shared with TRBD2. Germline trimming cut 0 bases from V and 1 base from J; bases unmatched to any gene: 1. The CDR3 totals 16 residues. Germline-derived CDR1 and CDR2 are LGHNA and YNFKEQ. The CDR3 protein is CASSQDGTSGSYEQYF. The CDR3 DNA sequence: TGTGCCAGCAGCCAAGATGGGACTAGCGGGTCCTACGAGCAGTACTTC.

In this sample, this clone turned up once. The chain couples TRBV28 to TRBJ1-3; D possibly corresponds to TRBD1 (6 bases). Per the germline V gene, CDR1 is MDHEN and CDR2 is SYDVKM. Trimming took off 5 bases at V and 0 bases at J, with 11 bases between the two ends. This CDR3 has 15 residues. The CDR3 is CASSPAGVSGNTIYF. In nucleotides, the CDR3 is TGTGCCAGCAGTCCCGCAGGGGTCTCTGGAAACACCATATATTTT.

The chain employs TRBV5-4 and TRBJ2-3; D might be TRBD1 (6 bases). The CDR3 loop spans 15 amino acids. Per germline, CDR1 SGHNT and CDR2 YYREEE (reference sequence). V was shortened by 2 bases and J by 2 bases, with 12 bases between the two germline ends. The CDR3 bases are TGTGCCAGCAGCTTTGGTGGGACACACACAGATACGCAGTATTTT. It specifies CASSFGGTHTDTQYF.

The V call is TRBV5-1, the J call TRBJ1-4; TRBD1 matches at 7 bases. Trimming at V came to 2 bases and at J to 1 base, leaving 11 bases not matched to a gene. This CDR3 is 18 amino acids long. Germline values: CDR1 SGHRS, CDR2 YFSETQ. The CDR3 nucleotides read TGCGCCAGCAGCTTAAACATACAAGGGGGCCGAACTAATGAAAAACTGTTTTTT. Translation gives CASSLNIQGGRTNEKLFF.

The chain couples TRBV5-1 to TRBJ2-7; D call uncertain. Trimming stripped 2 bases from V and 3 bases from J, with 3 bases between. CDR3 length: 11 residues. The V gene's germline CDR1 is SGHRS and CDR2 YFSETQ. The CDR3 DNA reads as TGCGCCAGCAGCTTCGGCTACGAGCAGTACTTC. Translation: CASSFGYEQYF.

This rearrangement joins TRBV7-8 to TRBJ1-5; D call uncertain. Between the trimmed V and J ends, which lost 4 bases and 0 bases, there was a span of 7 bases. CDR1 and CDR2 from the germline V gene are SGHVS and FQNEAQ. This CDR3 is built from 14 residues. The CDR3 nucleotides are TGTGCCAGCAGCTCGGGGATTAGCAATCAGCCCCAGCATTTT. It translates to CASSSGISNQPQHF.

On this clone: This same CDR3 is encoded by further DNA sequences in the sample. In nucleotides, the CDR3 is TGTGCTAGTGGTATCACCGGGACAGGTAGCACAGATACGCAGTATTTT. Translation: CASGITGTGSTDTQYF. The V and J genes are TRBV12-5 and TRBJ2-3; 8 bases align to TRBD1. The CDR3 is made up of 16 amino acids. With 5 bases clipped from V and 0 bases from J, the junction kept 7 bases outside the gene matches. Germline V CDR1 and CDR2: LGHNT, FRNRAP.

Remarks on this clone: The junction departs from the called germline gene at one end, perhaps through a read error. J is TRBJ1-4 and V is TRBV7-9, with a weak D call TRBD1 (6 bases). CDR1 and CDR2 from the germline V gene are SEHNR and FQNEAQ (reference sequence). This CDR3 comprises 14 residues. The CDR3: CSSSLVQGPKKLFF. The CDR3 nucleotides read TGTTCCAGCAGCTTAGTACAGGGTCCGAAAAAACTGTTTTTT.

The V gene is TRBV30, the J gene TRBJ1-5; D possibly corresponds to TRBD1 (6 bases). The CDR3 consists of 15 residues. The germline V gene has CDR1 GTSNPN and CDR2 SVGIG (reference sequence). The V end was cut by 3 bases, the J end by 0 bases, with 12 bases between. CDR3 in DNA: TGTGCCTGGAGAGACAGGCACCATAGCAATCAGCCCCAGCATTTT. Protein product: CAWRDRHHSNQPQHF.

This chain connects TRBV28 to TRBJ1-1, with TRBD1 identical over 9 bases. CDR3 length: 13 residues. CDR1 MDHEN and CDR2 SYDVKM come from the germline V gene. With V trimmed by 8 bases and J by 3 bases, 4 bases remained unmatched. CDR3 bases: TGTGCCAGCGGAACAGGGGGCGACACTGAAGCTTTCTTT. It codes for CASGTGGDTEAFF.

This clone was picked up one time. The chain joins TRBV15 to TRBJ2-1, with 10 bases fitting TRBD1. CDR3 size: 15 residues. V gave up 1 base and J gave up 5 bases; unmatched junction bases: 2. CDR1 is LNHNV and CDR2 is YYDKDF in the germline V gene (reference sequence). CDR3 sequence: CATSRAGTGDNEQFF. The CDR3 DNA follows: TGTGCCACCAGCAGAGCCGGGACAGGGGACAATGAGCAGTTCTTC. Complete variable domain (other parts from reference TRBV15 and TRBJ2-1): DAMVIQNPRYQVTQFGKPVTLSCSQTLNHNVMYWYQQKSSQAPKLLFHYYDKDFNNEADTPDNFQSRRPNTSFCFLDIRSPGLGDTAMYLCATSRAGTGDNEQFFGPGTRLTVL.

The J gene is TRBJ2-7, the V gene TRBV19, with D hard to call. The CDR3 is 13 residues long. Germline V CDR1 and CDR2: LNHDA, SQIVND (reference sequence). The V end was cut by 5 bases, the J end by 6 bases, with 14 bases between. Written as DNA, the CDR3 is TGTGCCAGTAGTCTTCAGGATTCCGGCGAGCAGTACTTC. The encoded protein is CASSLQDSGEQYF.

CDR3 sequence (DNA): TGTGCCAGCAGTTTTGGGACAGGGGGCACTGAAGCTTTCTTT. It yields the protein CASSFGTGGTEAFF. The chain is built from TRBV27 and TRBJ1-1; 11 bases are shared with TRBD1. This CDR3 has 14 residues. CDR1 and CDR2 (germline): MNHEY, SMNVEV (reference sequence). V was clipped by 3 bases and J by 4 bases; unmatched bases: 1.

J is TRBJ1-1 and V is TRBV5-5; 9 bases match TRBD1. Germline assignment: CDR1 SGHKS and CDR2 YYEKEE (reference sequence). The CDR3 totals 16 residues. The ends lost 6 bases at V and 1 base at J; junction bases unmatched: 10. This CDR3 reads CASTNFPGQGNTEAFF. The CDR3 region has the DNA TGTGCCAGCACCAACTTCCCGGGACAGGGGAACACTGAAGCTTTCTTT.

The chain is built from TRBV10-3 and TRBJ1-1; 9 nucleotides line up with TRBD1. There are 15 residues in the CDR3. V gave up 7 bases and J gave up 0 bases; unmatched junction bases: 6. Germline V gene sequence: CDR1 ENHRY, CDR2 SYGVKD. CDR3 residues: CAITETGGMNTEAFF. In DNA, the CDR3 is TGTGCCATCACCGAGACAGGGGGAATGAACACTGAAGCTTTCTTT.

In its sample, this clone was seen once. The chain couples TRBV9 to TRBJ2-7; D ambiguous. This CDR3 spans 14 amino acids. Looked up from germline, CDR1 is SGDLS and CDR2 is YYNGEE. V was trimmed by 0 bases and J by 6 bases, leaving 13 bases between them. CDR3 loop: CASSVGLSNFEQYF. The CDR3 DNA follows: TGTGCCAGCAGCGTAGGACTTTCCAACTTCGAGCAGTACTTC.

Comment on this clone: One junction end does not reproduce the germline sequence, and a read error may be involved. This rearrangement joins TRBV7-9 to TRBJ1-2, with D unresolved. Germline V gives CDR1 SEHNR, CDR2 FQNEAQ (reference sequence). The CDR3 extends over 12 amino acids. The CDR3 bases are TGTTCCAGCAGCCCCGTTAGCTATGGCTACACCTTC. Its protein is CSSSPVSYGYTF.

This clone was seen more than once but under ten times. CDR3 residues: CASSEGTGGSYEQYF. DNA of the CDR3: TGTGCCAGCAGTGAAGGGACAGGGGGCTCCTACGAGCAGTACTTC. The V call is TRBV6-4, the J call TRBJ2-7; 11 bases map to TRBD1. The V gene's germline CDR1 is MRHNA and CDR2 SNTAGT. This CDR3 is built from 15 residues. V dropped 3 bases and J dropped 0; count of bases not matched to a gene: 1.

The CDR3 spells CASSFRGQGMETQYF. In DNA form, the CDR3 reads TGCGCCAGCAGCTTTCGGGGACAGGGGATGGAGACCCAGTACTTC. The chain uses TRBV5-1 and TRBJ2-5, with 10 bases that match TRBD1. Germline V CDR1 and CDR2: SGHRS, YFSETQ. The CDR3 spans 15 residues. The V and J ends lost 2 bases and 5 bases, in that order; junction bases with no gene match: 6.

Of note for this clone: At one end the junction does not follow the germline gene, possibly because of a read error. This chain links TRBV7-9 with TRBJ2-7; D ambiguous. Germline V gives CDR1 SEHNR, CDR2 FQNEAQ (reference sequence). The CDR3 totals 12 residues. The CDR3 coding sequence is TGTTCCAGCAGCAAGACAAGGAACGAGCAGTACTTC. Residues: CSSSKTRNEQYF.

V usage is TRBV27 and J usage is TRBJ2-7, with D tentatively TRBD1 (6 bases). V dropped 0 bases and J dropped 5 bases, with 14 bases sitting between them. CDR1 is MNHEY and CDR2 is SMNVEV in the germline V gene (reference sequence). The CDR3 length is 15 residues. The CDR3 nucleotides are TGTGCCAGCAGTTTATCACAGGGAAGCTTCAACGAGCAGTACTTC. The encoded protein is CASSLSQGSFNEQYF.

The chain links TRBV10-3 to TRBJ2-7, with TRBD1 matching 7 bases. The CDR3 has 15 amino acids. Trimming cost V 2 bases and J 3 bases; bases outside gene matches: 7. Germline assignment: CDR1 ENHRY and CDR2 SYGVKD. CDR3 coding DNA: TGTGCCATCAGTGAGAAGGGGGCCTCTATCTACGAGCAGTACTTC. Translated: CAISEKGASIYEQYF.

The V and J genes are TRBV27 and TRBJ2-5, with 10 bases aligning to TRBD2. The CDR3 is 14 residues long. V trimming: 5 bases; J trimming: 5 bases; junction bases outside the gene matches: 5. Germline assignment: CDR1 MNHEY and CDR2 SMNVEV (reference sequence). The CDR3 DNA follows: TGTGCCAGCAGTCGTACTAGCGGGATTGAGACCCAGTACTTC. Its translation is CASSRTSGIETQYF.

This clone was found once. This sequence joins TRBV9 and TRBJ1-6; 9 nucleotides match TRBD1. The V and J ends lost 4 bases and 7 bases, in that order; junction bases with no gene match: 6. This CDR3 is 15 amino acids long. CDR1 SGDLS and CDR2 YYNGEE come from the germline V gene. The CDR3 DNA follows: TGTGCCAGCAGCCCCTCCGGGACAGGGAATTCACCCCTCCACTTT. Translated, it gives CASSPSGTGNSPLHF.

In this sample, this clone turned up a few times. The chain uses TRBV4-3 and TRBJ1-2, with 7 positions matching TRBD1. This CDR3 comprises 14 residues. V shed 0 bases, J shed 5 bases, and the junction held 3 bases outside the gene matches. CDR1 and CDR2 (germline): LGHNA, YSLEER. CDR3 region: CASSQDTGVYGYTF. The CDR3 DNA follows: TGCGCCAGCAGCCAAGATACAGGGGTTTATGGCTACACCTTC.

The rearrangement uses TRBV7-6 and TRBJ1-4; D remains unclear. CDR1 is SGHVS and CDR2 is FNYEAQ in the germline V gene. The CDR3 is 14 amino acids. V gave up 5 bases and J gave up 2 bases, with 9 bases separating them. CDR3 sequence (DNA): TGTGCCAGCAGCCCTACGTCGACTAATGAAAAACTGTTTTTT. Its translation is CASSPTSTNEKLFF.